This section outlines one T cell receptor (beta chain) sequence together with its context. This entry belongs to a study of cytomegalovirus exposure and HLA in healthy donors. Germline V gene sequence: CDR1 SGHAT, CDR2 FQNNGV. The CDR3 is 12 residues long. Trimming stripped 1 base from V and 6 bases from J, with 6 bases between. The PCR ran on 60 Vbeta and 13 Jbeta primers. Repertoires were generated with immunoSEQ multiplex PCR, while TCRdb's copy carries only in-frame clones and drops some. Here the sample spans about 130,000 clones, roughly 80% being singletons. The material sequenced was PBMCs. The gene calls are TRBV11-2 and TRBJ1-1; D gene unclear. The TCR sequence derives from a woman aged 40 to 49 in good health and CMV-seronegative. The CDR3 loop reads CASSLGASEAFF. The CDR3 region has the DNA TGTGCCAGCAGCTTAGGAGCGTCTGAAGCTTTCTTT.